This T cell receptor (beta chain) was captured by sequencing in a study of radiotherapy plus CTLA-4 blockade in lung cancer. Study at large: Objective responses were documented in around a sixth of patients, with disease control in roughly 31%. Study-level results: Strongest reported response predictors: early blood clone changes and post-radiation interferon-beta. Researchers report tumor-derived TCR clones expanding in blood after radiotherapy plus ipilimumab.

People whose metastatic non-small-cell lung cancer was chemo-refractory got focal radiation along with CTLA-4 blockade by ipilimumab. The V gene lost 2 bases and the J gene lost 7 bases, with 9 bases spanning the gap. CDR1 and CDR2 from the germline V gene are SGHNT and YYREEE (reference sequence). The CDR3 extends over 12 amino acids. The repertoire was sequenced with immunoSEQ multiplex PCR; TCRdb's copy has only in-frame clones and lacks some. The data hold over 50,000 clones, with roughly four fifths observed a single time. Remarks on this clone: No antigen is known for it.

The sample here was peripheral blood, taken from a patient treated with radiotherapy plus ipilimumab. The TCR originated in a human donor with non-small cell lung cancer who had a complete response to radiotherapy plus ipilimumab. The rearrangement uses TRBV5-4 and TRBJ2-5; D is unresolved. CDR3 sequence: CASSFASGTQYF. CDR3 sequence (DNA): TGTGCCAGCAGCTTCGCTTCAGGGACCCAGTACTTC. Looking up the rest from reference TRBV5-4 and TRBJ2-5 gives the full variable domain: ETGVTQSPTHLIKTRGQQVTLRCSSQSGHNTVSWYQQALGQGPQFIFQYYREEENGRGNFPPRFSGLQFPNYSSELNVNALELDDSALYLCASSFASGTQYFGPGTRLLVL.